The rows below give T cell receptor beta chains drawn from one sample of a study of control samples from healthy donors and cancer patients. Using immunoSEQ multiplex PCR, the repertoire was profiled, and TCRdb retains in-frame clones only, with some absent. The sample carries 390,000 or so clones, 75% to 95% recorded once. The sample was PBMCs. The receptors stem from a man aged 40-49 years with head and neck cancer. Both conserved end residues are part of each CDR3. Fields, in order: D gene, J gene, V gene, CDR3 protein. D genes are given only for firm matches.

d_gene: TRBD2; j_gene: TRBJ2-3; v_gene: TRBV7-3; CDR3aa: CASNLAGPTDTQYF
d_gene: NA; j_gene: TRBJ2-5; v_gene: TRBV27; CDR3aa: CASSLEDNRGTQYF
d_gene: NA; j_gene: TRBJ2-7; v_gene: TRBV4-1; CDR3aa: CASSQVQGRYEQYF
d_gene: NA; j_gene: TRBJ1-1; v_gene: TRBV9; CDR3aa: CASSVAYQNTEAFF
d_gene: TRBD2; j_gene: TRBJ2-7; v_gene: TRBV28; CDR3aa: CATATGTSGSYEQYF
d_gene: TRBD1; j_gene: TRBJ1-1; v_gene: TRBV6-5; CDR3aa: CASSSPRDRTQAFF
d_gene: NA; j_gene: TRBJ1-2; v_gene: TRBV5-6; CDR3aa: CASSLVGTNYGYTF
d_gene: NA; j_gene: TRBJ1-6; v_gene: TRBV5-8; CDR3aa: CASPNLYRAPNSPLHF
d_gene: TRBD1; j_gene: TRBJ2-4; v_gene: TRBV5-1; CDR3aa: CASSLSGQVAKNIQYF
d_gene: TRBD2; j_gene: TRBJ2-3; v_gene: TRBV10-3; CDR3aa: CAISEGWAGGPGDTQYF
d_gene: TRBD2; j_gene: TRBJ2-1; v_gene: TRBV6-5; CDR3aa: CASSSLGGRIYNEQFF
d_gene: TRBD2; j_gene: TRBJ2-7; v_gene: TRBV27; CDR3aa: CASYPLAGGRYEQYF
d_gene: NA; j_gene: TRBJ2-7; v_gene: TRBV5-6; CDR3aa: CASSLGQTGYEQYF
d_gene: NA; j_gene: TRBJ2-7; v_gene: TRBV19; CDR3aa: CASSITGDSSYEQYF
d_gene: NA; j_gene: TRBJ2-1; v_gene: TRBV9; CDR3aa: CASSVGANEQFF
d_gene: NA; j_gene: TRBJ2-5; v_gene: TRBV7-2; CDR3aa: CASSSGTSKKTQYF
d_gene: TRBD2; j_gene: TRBJ2-5; v_gene: TRBV9; CDR3aa: CASSDSSGAGETQYF